The 11 T cell receptor beta chains below come from one sample, sequenced in a study of T cell changes during pregnancy in multiple sclerosis. Profiled with immunoSEQ multiplex PCR; TCRdb holds only in-frame clones, not every one. The sample lists some 44,000 clones, about nine tenths seen once, with 0.45% to 0.55% in the top ten. The source was CD4+ T cells from peripheral blood mononuclear cells, collected in the third trimester of pregnancy. These receptor sequences come from a female donor with multiple sclerosis, enrolled in a pregnancy study.

CDR3 loop: CSVERTGGVTDTQYF. Written as DNA, the CDR3 is TGCAGCGTTGAGAGGACCGGGGGGGTCACAGATACGCAGTATTTT. The chain has TRBV29-1 and TRBJ2-3, with 8 bases lining up with TRBD2. V gave up 3 bases and J gave up 2 bases; unmatched junction bases: 7. The CDR3 is 15 amino acids. Germline CDR1 SQVTM, CDR2 ANQGSEA.

The chain recombines TRBV5-1 with TRBJ1-3; D gene ambiguous. V was trimmed by 0 bases and J by 8 bases, leaving 12 bases between them. Germline V gene data show CDR1 as SGHRS and CDR2 as YFSETQ. The CDR3 loop spans 14 amino acids. The CDR3 sequence is CASSLERAEDTIYF. The CDR3 DNA reads as TGCGCCAGCAGCTTGGAGCGAGCCGAAGACACCATATATTTT.

The chain combines TRBV7-2 with TRBJ2-1; 12 bases are a match to TRBD2. Germline loops: CDR1 SGHTA, CDR2 FQGNSA. V was pared by 4 bases and J by 6 bases, with 10 bases of the junction left unmatched. The CDR3 totals 17 residues. CDR3 region: CASSSGSSGGGSNEQFF. In DNA, the CDR3 is TGTGCCAGCAGCTCTGGGTCTAGCGGGGGGGGTAGCAATGAGCAGTTCTTC.

CDR3 loop: CASSIVTGPNYGYTF. CDR3 nucleotide sequence: TGTGCCAGTAGTATAGTTACAGGACCTAACTATGGCTACACCTTC. This chain uses TRBV19 with TRBJ1-2; D is possibly TRBD1 (5 bases). The CDR3 is 15 amino acids. Deletions cut 1 base from V and 0 bases from J, with 9 bases between. Germline V gene sequence: CDR1 LNHDA, CDR2 SQIVND (reference sequence).

This clone was recorded only once. The chain has TRBV2 and TRBJ2-2, with 7 bases identical to TRBD2. Trimming at V came to 4 bases and at J to 7 bases, leaving 0 bases not matched to a gene. The CDR3 sequence is 12 residues long. Germline CDR1 reads SNHLY; CDR2 reads FYNNEI. The CDR3 DNA reads TGTGCCAGCAGTGGGACTAGCGGGGAGCTGTTTTTT. This sequence encodes CASSGTSGELFF.

CDR3 amino acids: CASSRGLAGLNEQFF. Here the CDR3 DNA reads TGCGCCAGCAGCCGCGGACTAGCGGGACTCAATGAGCAGTTCTTC. The chain uses TRBV4-3 and TRBJ2-1; TRBD2 matches at 12 bases. V shed 4 bases, J shed 6 bases, and the junction held 4 bases outside the gene matches. The CDR3 runs 15 residues. Germline CDR1 and CDR2: LGHNA and YSLEER.

The chain carries TRBV19 and TRBJ1-2; 7 positions agree with TRBD1. CDR1 is LNHDA and CDR2 is SQIVND in the germline V gene (reference sequence). After removal of 7 bases from V and 7 bases from J, the junction contained 9 bases not matched to a gene. The CDR3 length is 13 residues. DNA for the CDR3: TGTGCCAGTAATAACAGGGGAGGTAGTGGCTACACCTTC. It yields the protein CASNNRGGSGYTF.

The chain is built from TRBV9 and TRBJ2-7; D is perhaps TRBD2 (6 bases). The germline CDR1 and CDR2 sequences are SGDLS and YYNGEE. This CDR3 is 15 amino acids long. The V and J ends lost 0 bases and 2 bases respectively, with 12 bases between them. The CDR3 is CASSVGNSGTYEQYF. In DNA, the CDR3 is TGTGCCAGCAGCGTAGGGAATAGCGGAACCTACGAGCAGTACTTC.

The J gene is TRBJ1-5, the V gene TRBV2; TRBD1 matches 9 bases. V lost 5 bases to trimming and J lost 7 bases; unmatched junction nucleotides: 9. CDR3 length equals 15 residues. Per germline, CDR1 SNHLY and CDR2 FYNNEI. The CDR3 coding sequence is TGTGCCAGCAGTCCGGACAGGGGATATGGGCAGCCCCAGCATTTT. Translating gives CASSPDRGYGQPQHF.

This clone occurred once. This chain uses TRBV6-5 with TRBJ1-2; maybe TRBD1 (5 bases). Germline values: CDR1 MNHEY, CDR2 SVGAGI. Trimming removed 6 bases at V and 0 bases at J, with 14 bases between. The length of the CDR3 is 15 residues. The DNA for the CDR3 is TGTGCCAGCAGCGCTTCGACAGCACCTAACTATGGCTACACCTTC. This codes for CASSASTAPNYGYTF.

This chain uses TRBV4-3 with TRBJ2-3, with 12 nucleotides matching TRBD2. Germline CDR1 LGHNA, CDR2 YSLEER. Trimming at V came to 1 base and at J to 6 bases, leaving 11 bases not matched to a gene. The CDR3 is made up of 18 amino acids. The CDR3 DNA is TGCGCCAGCAGCCAAGGCACCGGCGGACTAGCGGGATTTGATACGCAGTATTTT. It translates to CASSQGTGGLAGFDTQYF.